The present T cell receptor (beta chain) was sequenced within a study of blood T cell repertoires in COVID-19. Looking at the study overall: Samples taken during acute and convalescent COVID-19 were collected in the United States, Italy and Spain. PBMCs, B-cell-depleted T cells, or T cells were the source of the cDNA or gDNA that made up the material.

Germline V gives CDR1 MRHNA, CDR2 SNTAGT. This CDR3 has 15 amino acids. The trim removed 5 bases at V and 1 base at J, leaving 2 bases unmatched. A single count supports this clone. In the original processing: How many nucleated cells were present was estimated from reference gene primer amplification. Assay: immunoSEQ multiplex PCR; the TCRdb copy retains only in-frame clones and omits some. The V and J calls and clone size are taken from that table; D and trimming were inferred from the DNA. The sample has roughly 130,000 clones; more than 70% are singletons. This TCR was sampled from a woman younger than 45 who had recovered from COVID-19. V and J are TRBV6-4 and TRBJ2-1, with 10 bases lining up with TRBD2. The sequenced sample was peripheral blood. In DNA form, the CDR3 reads TGTGCCAGCAGTCGGACTAGCGGATCCTACAATGAGCAGTTCTTC. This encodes CASSRTSGSYNEQFF.